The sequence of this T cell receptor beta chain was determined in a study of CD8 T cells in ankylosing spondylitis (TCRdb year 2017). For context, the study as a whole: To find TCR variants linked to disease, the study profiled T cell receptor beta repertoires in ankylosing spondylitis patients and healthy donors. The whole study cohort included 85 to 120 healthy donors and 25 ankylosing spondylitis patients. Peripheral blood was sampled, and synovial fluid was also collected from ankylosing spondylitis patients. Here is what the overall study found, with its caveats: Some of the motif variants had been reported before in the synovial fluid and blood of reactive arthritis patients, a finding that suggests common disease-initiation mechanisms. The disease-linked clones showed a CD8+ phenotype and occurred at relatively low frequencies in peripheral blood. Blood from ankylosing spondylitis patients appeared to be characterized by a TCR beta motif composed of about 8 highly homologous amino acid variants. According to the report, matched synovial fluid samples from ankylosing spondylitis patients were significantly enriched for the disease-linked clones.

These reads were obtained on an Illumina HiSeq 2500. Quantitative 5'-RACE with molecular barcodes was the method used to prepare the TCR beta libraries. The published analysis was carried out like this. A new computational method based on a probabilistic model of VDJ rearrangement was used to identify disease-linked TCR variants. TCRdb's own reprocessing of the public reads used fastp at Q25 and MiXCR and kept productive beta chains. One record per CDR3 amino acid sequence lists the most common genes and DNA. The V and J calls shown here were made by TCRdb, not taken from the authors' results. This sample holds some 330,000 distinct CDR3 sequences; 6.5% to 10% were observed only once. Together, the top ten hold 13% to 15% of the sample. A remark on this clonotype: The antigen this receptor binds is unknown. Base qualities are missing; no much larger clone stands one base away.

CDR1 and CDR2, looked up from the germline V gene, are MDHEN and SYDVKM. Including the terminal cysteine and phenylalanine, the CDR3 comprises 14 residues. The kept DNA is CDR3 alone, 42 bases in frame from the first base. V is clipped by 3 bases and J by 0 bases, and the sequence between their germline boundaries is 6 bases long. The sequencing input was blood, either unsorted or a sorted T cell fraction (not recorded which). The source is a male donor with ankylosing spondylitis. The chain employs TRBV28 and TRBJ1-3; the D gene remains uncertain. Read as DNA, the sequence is TGTGCCAGCAGTTTCAGGAGCTCTGGAAACACCATATATTTT. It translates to CASSFRSSGNTIYF.